These T cell receptor beta chains were read from a single sample in a study of blood T cell repertoires in COVID-19. Data came from immunoSEQ multiplex PCR; TCRdb stores just in-frame clones and leaves some out. The data hold approximately 150,000 clones, with over 70% observed a single time. The source material was PBMCs or T cells enriched from blood (not recorded which). These receptor sequences come from a man in his 60s who had recovered from COVID-19. Both conserved end residues are part of each CDR3. Each record gives: clone size, J gene, D gene, V gene, CDR3 protein, CDR3 DNA. D genes are given only for firm matches. Clone size is given for some rows only: seen once, a few or many times, or a class if the clone is expanded.

>.|TRBJ2-5|TRBD2|TRBV10-2
CASSRTSGRVETQYF
TGCGCCAGCTCCCGGACTAGCGGGAGAGTGGAGACCCAGTACTTC
>.|TRBJ2-7|TRBD2|TRBV3-1/TRBV3-2
CASSPTSGSSYEQYF
TGTGCCAGCAGCCCCACTAGCGGGAGTAGCTACGAGCAGTACTTC
>.|TRBJ1-1|TRBD1|TRBV5-4
CASKPGQSLLPDEAFF
TGTGCCAGCAAACCGGGACAGTCGCTCCTGCCCGATGAAGCTTTCTTT
>.|TRBJ2-3|.|TRBV7-6
CASSLRQDGDTQYF
TGTGCCAGCAGCCTGAGACAGGATGGGGATACGCAGTATTTT
>.|TRBJ2-3|.|TRBV9
CASSVDGSPPDTQYF
TGTGCCAGCAGCGTCGACGGGAGCCCCCCAGATACGCAGTATTTT
>.|TRBJ2-5|TRBD2|TRBV2
CASTLSGGSRETQYF
TGTGCCAGCACCCTTAGCGGGGGATCGCGAGAGACCCAGTACTTC
>.|TRBJ2-1|TRBD1|TRBV5-1
CASSPGQGIYSYNEQFF
TGCGCCAGCTCGCCGGGACAGGGGATTTATTCCTACAATGAGCAGTTCTTC
>.|TRBJ2-7|.|TRBV19
CASSWGPPAYEQYF
TGTGCCAGTAGCTGGGGCCCTCCGGCGTACGAGCAGTACTTC
>.|TRBJ2-3|TRBD2|TRBV30
CAWSKLAGVGTDTQYF
TGTGCCTGGAGTAAACTAGCGGGAGTTGGCACAGATACGCAGTATTTT
>.|TRBJ2-5|TRBD1|TRBV7-2
CASSLQGAQETQYF
TGTGCCAGCAGCTTACAGGGGGCCCAAGAGACCCAGTACTTC
>.|TRBJ2-1|TRBD1|TRBV9
CATNRDSVNNEQFF
TGTGCCACCAACCGGGACAGCGTGAACAATGAGCAGTTCTTC
>.|TRBJ2-1|.|TRBV19
CASSTLQGGEQFF
TGTGCCAGTAGTACCCTACAGGGTGGCGAGCAGTTCTTC
>.|TRBJ2-1|.|TRBV18
CASSPPSTDEQFF
TGTGCCAGCTCACCACCTAGCACGGATGAGCAGTTCTTC
>once|TRBJ2-3|.|TRBV3-1/TRBV3-2
CASSQVQTDTQYF
TGTGCCAGCAGCCAAGTGCAGACAGATACGCAGTATTTT
>.|TRBJ1-6|TRBD1|TRBV2
CASSESGQPNSPLHF
TGTGCCAGCAGTGAATCGGGACAGCCGAATTCACCCCTCCACTTT
>.|TRBJ2-7|.|TRBV15
CATSSRSNEQYF
TGTGCCACCAGCAGTAGAAGCAACGAGCAGTACTTC
>.|TRBJ2-1|.|TRBV7-6
CASSLAGGNEQFF
TGTGCCAGCAGCTTAGCGGGGGGCAATGAGCAGTTCTTC
>.|TRBJ2-1|.|TRBV30
CAWNLVPSGEQFF
TGTGCCTGGAACCTCGTACCCTCCGGGGAGCAGTTCTTC
>few|TRBJ1-1|.|TRBV6-5
CASSYPRGGENTEAFF
TGTGCCAGCAGCTACCCCCGGGGAGGCGAGAACACTGAAGCTTTCTTT
>.|TRBJ2-3|.|TRBV3-1/TRBV3-2
CASSQLRSDTQYF
TGTGCCAGCAGCCAACTAAGGAGTGATACGCAGTATTTT
>.|TRBJ1-2|TRBD1|TRBV5-4
CASSQGTGILYGYTF
TGTGCCAGCAGCCAAGGGACAGGGATACTCTATGGCTACACCTTC
>.|TRBJ1-3|.|TRBV2
CASSDLGYSGNTIYF
TGTGCCAGCAGTGATCTAGGTTACTCTGGAAACACCATATATTTT
>.|TRBJ1-1|.|TRBV9
CASTTGPLPEAFF
TGTGCCAGCACGACAGGCCCGCTCCCAGAAGCTTTCTTT
>.|TRBJ1-5|TRBD1|TRBV27
CASSPNGDSSNQPQHF
TGTGCCAGCAGTCCCAACGGGGACAGTAGCAATCAGCCCCAGCATTTT
>once|TRBJ2-2|.|TRBV30
CAWSGGGAGELFF
TGTGCCTGGAGTGGAGGAGGGGCCGGGGAGCTGTTTTTT
>few|TRBJ2-3|TRBD2|TRBV19
CASRTGLGGTDTQYF
TGTGCCAGTAGAACGGGACTAGGGGGCACAGATACGCAGTATTTT
>.|TRBJ1-5|TRBD1|TRBV7-8
CASSQGTGRNQPQHF
TGTGCCAGCAGCCAGGGGACAGGTCGCAATCAGCCCCAGCATTTT
>.|TRBJ2-2|TRBD1|TRBV28
CASSLAQGGVGELFF
TGTGCCAGCAGTTTGGCACAGGGGGGAGTCGGGGAGCTGTTTTTT
>.|TRBJ1-1|.|TRBV27
CASSYFKQGEAFF
TGTGCCAGCAGTTATTTTAAACAGGGTGAAGCTTTCTTT
>.|TRBJ1-4|.|TRBV15
CATSRGSTTNEKLFF
TGTGCCACCAGCAGAGGGAGCACAACTAATGAAAAACTGTTTTTT
>.|TRBJ1-4|.|TRBV3-1/TRBV3-2
CASSQRSLNEKLFF
TGTGCCAGCAGCCAGAGATCCCTTAATGAAAAACTGTTTTTT
>.|TRBJ1-5|.|TRBV19
CASSITGQTGQPQHF
TGTGCCAGTAGTATCACAGGACAGACTGGTCAGCCCCAGCATTTT
>.|TRBJ2-1|.|TRBV27
CASSLSQGHPNEQFF
TGTGCCAGCAGTTTATCGCAGGGACACCCAAACGAGCAGTTCTTC
>.|TRBJ1-6|TRBD1|TRBV10-1
CASIGQGANSPLHF
TGCGCCAGCATTGGACAGGGGGCGAATTCACCCCTCCACTTT
>.|TRBJ1-1|.|TRBV15
CATSRGGGWTEAFF
TGTGCCACCAGCAGAGGTGGGGGGTGGACTGAAGCTTTCTTT
>.|TRBJ1-1|.|TRBV2
CASSSDSNTEAFF
TGTGCCAGCAGTTCAGACAGTAACACTGAAGCTTTCTTT
>.|TRBJ1-1|.|TRBV5-1
CASRMDSNTEAFF
TGCGCCAGCAGAATGGACAGTAACACTGAAGCTTTCTTT
>once|TRBJ1-1|.|TRBV6-6
CASSNRGEAFF
TGTGCCAGCAGTAATCGAGGTGAAGCTTTCTTT
>few|TRBJ1-4|TRBD1|TRBV2
CASSPGQGAFVIGKLFF
TGTGCCAGCAGCCCGGGACAGGGGGCCTTTGTCATAGGGAAACTGTTTTTT
>.|TRBJ1-2|.|TRBV20-1
CSASAEGYTF
TGCAGTGCTAGTGCAGAAGGCTACACCTTC
>.|TRBJ1-3|.|TRBV9
CASSPDSYSGNTIYF
TGTGCCAGCAGCCCTGACAGTTACTCTGGAAACACCATATATTTT
>.|TRBJ1-2|.|TRBV4-1
CASSQEPNARESGYTF
TGCGCCAGCAGCCAAGAGCCAAACGCAAGGGAGTCTGGCTACACCTTC
>.|TRBJ2-3|TRBD2|TRBV28
CASSRPAGGLDTQYF
TGTGCCAGCAGTAGGCCAGCGGGAGGGCTAGATACGCAGTATTTT
>.|TRBJ2-1|TRBD2|TRBV11-1
CASSLIAGGLGEQFF
TGTGCCAGCAGCTTAATAGCGGGGGGGCTAGGAGAGCAGTTCTTC
>.|TRBJ2-5|TRBD2|TRBV3-1/TRBV3-2
CASSQVAGGLETQYF
TGTGCCAGCAGCCAAGTAGCGGGGGGCCTGGAGACCCAGTACTTC
>.|TRBJ1-5|.|TRBV19
CASSRERSQHF
TGTGCCAGTAGCCGTGAGAGGTCCCAGCATTTT
>.|TRBJ2-7|TRBD2|TRBV9
CASSPRGGDSYEQYF
TGTGCCAGCAGCCCCCGGGGAGGGGACTCCTACGAGCAGTACTTC
>.|TRBJ2-7|.|TRBV7-2
CASSLTLLEQYF
TGTGCCAGCAGCCTAACCCTCCTCGAGCAGTACTTC
>.|TRBJ2-5|.|TRBV13
CASSWGQRLGETQYF
TGTGCCAGCAGCTGGGGACAGAGACTAGGAGAGACCCAGTACTTC
>.|TRBJ1-3|.|TRBV7-9
CASSVWPGGNTIYF
TGTGCCAGCAGCGTATGGCCGGGGGGAAACACCATATATTTT
>.|TRBJ1-2|.|TRBV12-3/TRBV12-4
CASSYRDGYTF
TGTGCCAGCAGTTACAGGGATGGCTACACCTTC
>.|TRBJ1-4|TRBD1|TRBV18
CASSQDRVTELFF
TGTGCCAGCTCACAGGACAGGGTCACGGAACTGTTTTTT
>.|TRBJ1-2|.|TRBV20-1
CSASLSGYTF
TGCAGTGCTAGTCTTAGCGGCTACACCTTC
>.|TRBJ1-3|TRBD1|TRBV11-2
CASSRTGDSGNTIYF
TGTGCCAGCAGCAGAACAGGGGACTCTGGAAACACCATATATTTT
>.|TRBJ1-5|.|TRBV6-5
CASGRRAQPQHF
TGTGCCAGCGGGCGTCGCGCGCAGCCCCAGCATTTT
>.|TRBJ2-3|TRBD2|TRBV5-4
CASRREGRTDTQYF
TGTGCCAGCAGGAGGGAGGGCCGGACAGATACGCAGTATTTT
>.|TRBJ1-5|.|TRBV28
CASSFPGGRQPQHF
TGTGCCAGCAGTTTTCCCGGGGGGCGTCAGCCCCAGCATTTT
>.|TRBJ1-2|TRBD1|TRBV7-9
CASSDQDRGRRGYTF
TGTGCCAGCAGCGATCAGGACAGGGGGCGCCGTGGCTACACCTTC